A single sample gave rise to the 22 T cell receptor beta chains below, sequenced in a study of blood T cell repertoires in COVID-19. Repertoires were generated with immunoSEQ multiplex PCR, while TCRdb's copy carries only in-frame clones and drops some. The sample has about 380,000 clones; 85% to 90% are singletons. The specimen sequenced was peripheral blood. These receptors were obtained from a man younger than 35 with active or convalescent COVID-19.

Turning to this clone: Other nucleotide sequences from this sample produce the same CDR3. This chain links TRBV28 with TRBJ1-3, with 8 positions matching TRBD1. Unmatched junction bases numbered 2, after V lost 6 bases and J lost 1 base. The CDR3 is made up of 14 amino acids. Germline CDR1 and CDR2: MDHEN and SYDVKM. The CDR3 nucleotides read TGTGCCAGCAGCACAGGGGGTTCTGGAAACACCATATATTTT. Its translation: CASSTGGSGNTIYF. Looking up the rest from reference TRBV28 and TRBJ1-3 gives the full variable domain: DVKVTQSSRYLVKRTGEKVFLECVQDMDHENMFWYRQDPGLGLRLIYFSYDVKMKEKGDIPEGYSVSREKKERFSLILESASTNQTSMYLCASSTGGSGNTIYFGEGSWLTVV.

This clone was recorded only once. This sequence joins TRBV5-1 and TRBJ1-5; TRBD1 agrees at 10 bases. CDR3 length: 14 amino acids. Per the germline V gene, CDR1 is SGHRS and CDR2 is YFSETQ. J gave up 6 bases and V 0 bases, and 0 bases lay outside the gene matches. CDR3: CASSLGTGGQPQHF. The DNA for the CDR3 is TGCGCCAGCAGCTTGGGGACAGGGGGTCAGCCCCAGCATTTT.

Only one count was recorded for this clone. V gene TRBV3-1 (or the pseudogene TRBV3-2) combines with J gene TRBJ2-1; D unclear. The germline CDR1 and CDR2 sequences are LGHDT and YNNKEL (reference sequence). V dropped 1 base and J dropped 7 bases, with 5 bases sitting between them. This CDR3 is 12 amino acids long. The CDR3 nucleotides read TGTGCCAGCAGCCAAGGCAGAAATGAGCAGTTCTTC. Its protein is CASSQGRNEQFF.

This clone has just one count. This rearrangement joins TRBV11-2 to TRBJ2-3; D is unclear. Germline V gene sequence: CDR1 SGHAT, CDR2 FQNNGV. V lost 6 bases and J lost 0, with 19 bases in between. The CDR3 is 17 amino acids. CDR3 protein: CASSPVPSARSTDTQYF. The CDR3 DNA sequence: TGTGCCAGCAGTCCGGTCCCCTCGGCTAGAAGCACAGATACGCAGTATTTT.

V gene TRBV5-1 combines with J gene TRBJ1-3; D gene ambiguous. V was trimmed by 4 bases and J by 0 bases, leaving 17 bases between them. The length of the CDR3 is 17 residues. Germline V gene data show CDR1 as SGHRS and CDR2 as YFSETQ. The CDR3 loop reads CASSKIGRVDSGNTIYF. The DNA of the CDR3 is TGCGCCAGCAGCAAAATAGGCCGGGTCGACTCTGGAAACACCATATATTTT.

This chain uses TRBV6-5 with TRBJ1-3; 9 positions match TRBD1. In germline, CDR1 is MNHEY, CDR2 SVGAGI. The junction had 3 bases not matched to a gene; V was cut back by 4 bases and J by 2 bases. The CDR3 covers 15 residues. CDR3 sequence (DNA): TGTGCCAGCAGTTCTGGACAGGGGACTGGAAACACCATATATTTT. This translates into CASSSGQGTGNTIYF.

This chain links TRBV25-1 with TRBJ2-1; possibly TRBD1 for D (6 bases). The CDR3 totals 15 residues. Germline V gives CDR1 MGHDK, CDR2 SYGVNS. The germline V and J ends were trimmed by 8 bases and 6 bases, with 20 bases remaining between them. CDR3 DNA sequence: TGTGCCAGCGCAGGGGAAGGTAGTGTTAGCAATGAGCAGTTCTTC. Translation: CASAGEGSVSNEQFF.

J is TRBJ2-7 and V is TRBV7-2, with 9 positions matching TRBD1. The ends lost 6 bases at V and 1 base at J; junction bases unmatched: 4. The CDR3 is 14 residues long. From germline, CDR1 is SGHTA and CDR2 FQGNSA. CDR3 loop: CASRPTGGSYEQYF. Here the CDR3 DNA reads TGTGCCAGCAGACCGACAGGGGGGTCCTACGAGCAGTACTTC.

The CDR3 here is CASSPRFKTGTNSPLHF. CDR3 coding DNA: TGTGCCAGCAGCCCCCGATTTAAGACAGGAACTAATTCACCCCTCCACTTT. The chain is built from TRBV3-1 (or the pseudogene TRBV3-2) and TRBJ1-6; tentatively, D is TRBD1 (6 bases). V lost 4 bases to trimming and J lost 6 bases, with 19 bases between them. This CDR3 comprises 17 residues. Germline V gene sequence: CDR1 LGHDT, CDR2 YNNKEL (reference sequence).

The chain recombines TRBV28 with TRBJ1-2; the D gene is possibly TRBD1 (5 bases). The germline V and J ends were trimmed by 2 bases and 1 base, with 17 bases remaining between them. This CDR3 region has 17 residues. Germline V gives CDR1 MDHEN, CDR2 SYDVKM. CDR3 coding DNA: TGTGCCAGCAGTTTAGAGGGGTTAGGGGAGGGTAACTATGGCTACACCTTC. As protein: CASSLEGLGEGNYGYTF.

This clone was seen a single time. V gene TRBV7-2 combines with J gene TRBJ2-2; a possible D gene is TRBD1 (8 bases). CDR1 is SGHTA, CDR2 FQGNSA, per germline. This CDR3 is built from 15 residues. The ends were cut back, 4 bases at V and 7 bases at J, with 16 bases in the middle. The CDR3 DNA is TGTGCCAGCAGCTCACGAACAGGGGGGGGCGGGGAGCTGTTTTTT. Amino acids: CASSSRTGGGGELFF.

V and J are TRBV7-9 and TRBJ2-5; no clear D. CDR3 length equals 15 residues. Deletions cut 4 bases from V and 5 bases from J, with 17 bases between. CDR1 and CDR2 (germline): SEHNR, FQNEAQ (reference sequence). The CDR3 sequence is CASSSPYGAWETQYF. CDR3 DNA sequence: TGTGCCAGCAGCTCCCCCTATGGAGCGTGGGAGACCCAGTACTTC.

This clone was found a few times. The gene calls are TRBV5-1 and TRBJ2-7; 11 bases are a match to TRBD1. V lost 4 bases and J lost 6; bases outside the gene matches: 9. This CDR3 region has 15 residues. Per germline, CDR1 SGHRS and CDR2 YFSETQ. The CDR3 DNA sequence: TGCGCCAGCAGCCCGGGACAGGGGGGCTTCCTCGAGCAGTACTTC. The encoded protein is CASSPGQGGFLEQYF. Full variable domain (outside the CDR3, taken from reference TRBV5-1 and TRBJ2-7): KAGVTQTPRYLIKTRGQQVTLSCSPISGHRSVSWYQQTPGQGLQFLFEYFSETQRNKGNFPGRFSGRQFSNSRSEMNVSTLELGDSALYLCASSPGQGGFLEQYFGPGTRLTVT.

CDR3 amino acids: CASSLSGMYTGELFF. CDR3 DNA sequence: TGTGCCAGCAGCTTGTCAGGAATGTACACCGGGGAGCTGTTTTTT. The chain combines TRBV11-3 with TRBJ2-2; D is unclear. Trimming left V 3 bases short and J 3 bases short, with 11 bases between. The CDR3 runs to 15 residues. Germline CDR1 SGHNT, CDR2 YENEEA.

V usage is TRBV6-2 or TRBV6-3 and J usage is TRBJ1-5; 7 nucleotides match TRBD1. Trimming removed 5 bases from V and 0 bases from J; junction bases left unmatched: 7. Germline lookup yields CDR1 MNHEY and CDR2 SVGEGT. The CDR3 totals 16 residues. The CDR3 DNA is TGTGCCAGCAGTGGACGGACAGGCTATAGCAATCAGCCCCAGCATTTT. Encoded protein: CASSGRTGYSNQPQHF.

The genes are TRBV27 and TRBJ1-4, with 7 bases matching TRBD1. The CDR3 consists of 18 residues. Looked up from germline, CDR1 is MNHEY and CDR2 is SMNVEV (reference sequence). V lost 2 bases, J lost 5 bases, and 14 bases stayed unmatched. The CDR3 sequence is CASSLRGRVSLVNEKLFF. The CDR3 coding sequence is TGTGCCAGCAGTTTAAGGGGGCGGGTTTCTCTCGTGAATGAAAAACTGTTTTTT.

The V gene is TRBV29-1, the J gene TRBJ2-2; TRBD2 might be the D (5 bases). This CDR3 spans 14 amino acids. With 5 bases removed from V and 1 base from J, the gap between germline ends came to 11 bases. CDR1 and CDR2 (germline): SQVTM, ANQGSEA. Here the CDR3 DNA reads TGCAGCGTTATTAATCGGGGGAACACCGGGGAGCTGTTTTTT. It yields the protein CSVINRGNTGELFF.

This clone was detected a few times. The V and J genes are TRBV7-2 and TRBJ2-7; 11 bases fit TRBD2. After removal of 1 base from V and 3 bases from J, the junction contained 2 bases not matched to a gene. The germline V gene encodes CDR1 SGHTA and CDR2 FQGNSA. This CDR3 contains 15 residues. The CDR3 coding sequence is TGTGCCAGCAGCTTAGATGGGACTAGCGGCTACGAGCAGTACTTC. As protein: CASSLDGTSGYEQYF.

V and J are TRBV19 and TRBJ1-2, with 7 nucleotides matching TRBD1. Germline loops: CDR1 LNHDA, CDR2 SQIVND (reference sequence). The CDR3 totals 14 residues. Trimming removed 9 bases from V and 1 base from J; junction bases left unmatched: 8. CDR3 in DNA: TGTGCCAGCACGACAGGGTTAGGTAACTATGGCTACACCTTC. This sequence encodes CASTTGLGNYGYTF.

The chain couples TRBV28 to TRBJ1-5; D possibly corresponds to TRBD1 (5 bases). Germline lookup yields CDR1 MDHEN and CDR2 SYDVKM. The CDR3 has 10 amino acids. V gave up 4 bases and J gave up 15 bases, with 10 bases separating them. CDR3 sequence: CASSSKGRHF. The CDR3 DNA follows: TGTGCCAGCAGTTCTAAGGGGCGGCATTTT.

The V call is TRBV24-1, the J call TRBJ2-3; maybe TRBD1 (5 bases). The V gene lost 6 bases and the J gene lost 2 bases, with 11 bases spanning the gap. Germline V gene lookup returns CDR1 KGHDR and CDR2 SFDVKD. The length of the CDR3 is 14 residues. The CDR3 protein is CATSPRGDTDTQYF. CDR3 in DNA: TGTGCCACCAGTCCTAGGGGTGACACAGATACGCAGTATTTT.

This chain connects TRBV6-2 or TRBV6-3 to TRBJ2-7; tentative D call: TRBD1 (5 bases). Germline V gives CDR1 MNHEY, CDR2 SVGEGT. V lost 0 bases, J lost 4 bases, and 16 bases lay in between. The CDR3 has 16 residues. The DNA of the CDR3 is TGTGCCAGCAGTTACTCTCCCAGGGATTATAGTTACGAGCAGTACTTC. This translates into CASSYSPRDYSYEQYF.